This T cell receptor beta chain was profiled in a study of blood T cells in healthy people across ages. Study findings and constraints: Among long-lived donors, naive CD4+ cells were more numerous and diversity higher than in aged donors.

PBMCs were isolated at a quantity of at least 7 million per sample. The authors extracted at least 6 micrograms of total RNA per sample. Germline V gene data show CDR1 as SGHAT and CDR2 as FQDESV (reference sequence). Trimming removed 1 base at V and 7 bases at J, with 14 bases between. The CDR3 covers 16 residues. A second PCR, run for about 7 to 12 cycles, used a sample-barcoded 5' primer plus a J-beta primer mix. A template-switch adaptor that had 12 random nucleotides put a tag on each cDNA molecule. TCRdb re-analysed the 5' RACE reads in MiXCR, keeping a single row per CDR3 protein. The sample includes about 2 million distinct CDR3 sequences, about 49% of them seen just once. Concerning this clonotype: As yet, its antigen is unknown.

This chain connects TRBV11-1 to TRBJ1-6; no reliable D call. Material: blood. The clonotype was recovered from a woman aged 40 to 50 in good health. CDR3 coding DNA: TGTGCCAGCAGCTTAGGTTCCCTCGGAAGGAATTCACCCCTCCACTTT. This encodes CASSLGSLGRNSPLHF.